The source of this T cell receptor beta chain is a study of T cell responses to AZD1222 COVID-19 vaccine. CDR1 is KGHSH and CDR2 is LQKENI in the germline V gene. The CDR3 consists of 16 residues. Trimming took 5 bases from V and 3 from J; bases not matched to a gene: 8. Profiled with immunoSEQ multiplex PCR; TCRdb holds only in-frame clones, not every one. The sample carries 140,000 to 150,000 clones, 91% recorded once. The receptor comes from an adult in good health. Specimen: peripheral blood, collected on day 0 of AZD1222 vaccination. V gene TRBV18 combines with J gene TRBJ2-1; 9 nucleotides align to TRBD2. In DNA form, the CDR3 reads TGTGCCAGCTCATCCTTAGCGGGGGCCGACTACAATGAGCAGTTCTTC. Encoded protein: CASSSLAGADYNEQFF.